One and the same sample provided the 21 T cell receptor beta chains below, sequenced in a study of CD8+CD57+ T cells in acquired aplastic anemia. CD8+CD57+ cell expansion had been shown by flow cytometry in patients chosen for sequencing. The use of genomic DNA as template underpinned the TCR beta VDJ and CDR3 profiling. MiXCR was run by TCRdb on the reads, yielding one entry per CDR3 protein. The profile covers about 240,000 distinct CDR3 sequences, with around 45% appearing a single time and under 9% taken by the ten largest. Material for sequencing was sorted CD4+, CD8+, or CD8+CD57+ T cells (not recorded which) from PBMCs. Source of these receptors: a human donor with aplastic anemia.

This clonotype was recorded once. This chain's CDR3 is CSARTGSEPQHF. In DNA form, the CDR3 reads TGCAGTGCTAGAACAGGGTCAGAGCCCCAGCATTTT. The chain is built from TRBV20-1 and TRBJ1-5, with a tentative D call TRBD1 (6 bases). The CDR3 has 12 amino acids. Per the germline V gene, CDR1 is DFQATT and CDR2 is SNEGSKA (reference sequence). Trimming left V 2 bases short and J 8 bases short, with 10 bases between.

The rearrangement uses TRBV9 and TRBJ1-1; D possibly corresponds to TRBD1 (6 bases). The CDR3 is made up of 16 amino acids. In germline, CDR1 is SGDLS, CDR2 YYNGEE. Trimming shortened V by 0 bases and J by 6 bases, and 18 bases separated the two germline ends. The CDR3, as DNA: TGTGCCAGCAGCGTAGCTCCGGACGCCAAGGGGGCTGAAGCTTTCTTT. Translation gives CASSVAPDAKGAEAFF.

This clonotype was seen a few times. This chain links TRBV27 with TRBJ2-7; D not resolved. The V gene's germline CDR1 is MNHEY and CDR2 SMNVEV (reference sequence). The CDR3 is 12 residues long. Trimming pared 10 bases from V and 2 bases from J, leaving 12 bases between. This CDR3 is CATRPSPYEQYF. CDR3 sequence (DNA): TGTGCCACGCGCCCTTCCCCCTACGAGCAGTACTTC.

The chain has TRBV7-2 and TRBJ2-7, with 7 bases identical to TRBD2. Germline loops: CDR1 SGHTA, CDR2 FQGNSA. Trimming removed 3 bases from V and 1 base from J; junction bases left unmatched: 3. This CDR3 comprises 14 residues. Written as DNA, the CDR3 is TGTGCCAGCAGCTTCGGGGGAGGGTCCTACGAGCAGTACTTC. As protein: CASSFGGGSYEQYF.

The DNA of the CDR3 is TGTGCCAGCAGCTTTGTTCGGTACAGGTGGGGAGAGACCCAGTACTTC. It yields the protein CASSFVRYRWGETQYF. The chain joins TRBV7-6 to TRBJ2-5; tentative D call: TRBD1 (5 bases). CDR1 is SGHVS, CDR2 FNYEAQ, per germline. V dropped 3 bases and J dropped 4 bases, with 18 bases sitting between them. CDR3 length: 16 residues.

This clonotype has ten or more counts. The V gene is TRBV20-1, the J gene TRBJ1-4; D perhaps matches TRBD1 (5 bases). CDR3 size: 15 residues. V lost 0 bases, J lost 7 bases, and 15 bases lay in between. Germline-derived CDR1 and CDR2 are DFQATT and SNEGSKA (reference sequence). This CDR3 is CSARDISGSGEKLFF. CDR3 coding DNA: TGCAGTGCTAGAGATATATCAGGGAGCGGTGAAAAACTGTTTTTT.

A word on this clonotype: The junction departs from the called germline gene at one end, perhaps through a read error. The chain uses TRBV5-5 and TRBJ2-3; either TRBD1 or TRBD2 may supply D (5 bases each). This CDR3 contains 15 residues. Germline CDR1 is SGHKS and CDR2 is YYEKEE (reference sequence). CDR3 residues: CDSSLVGVAYNEQYF. The DNA of the CDR3 is TGTGACAGCAGCTTGGTGGGGGTTGCCTACAATGAGCAGTATTTT.

J is TRBJ2-7 and V is TRBV12-3 or TRBV12-4; 8 positions agree with TRBD2. V was clipped by 5 bases and J by 0 bases; unmatched bases: 3. CDR3 size: 14 residues. The CDR3 DNA reads as TGTGCCAGCAGTGCCAGCGGGGGCTCCTACGAGCAGTACTTC. Translation gives CASSASGGSYEQYF.

As to this clonotype: This may be a read error: a much more frequent sequence differs by one nucleotide. The chain joins TRBV6-4 to TRBJ1-6; D not resolved. Deletions cut 0 bases from V and 9 bases from J, with 12 bases between. The CDR3 consists of 15 residues. Per the germline V gene, CDR1 is MRHNA and CDR2 is SNTAGT. CDR3 region: CASSDSKETSSPLHF. CDR3 coding DNA: TGTGCCAGCAGTGACTCGAAAGAAACCAGTTCACCCCTCCACTTT.

The chain joins TRBV12-3 or TRBV12-4 to TRBJ1-4; a possible D gene is TRBD1 (6 bases). This CDR3 spans 16 amino acids. V lost 0 bases and J 4 bases, leaving 12 bases between the germline ends. CDR3 in DNA: TGTGCCAGCAGTTTAGCATCGACAGGAATTAATGAAAAACTGTTTTTT. Encoded protein: CASSLASTGINEKLFF.

This clonotype came up a few times. This chain joins TRBV18 and TRBJ1-1; possible D gene TRBD1, 5 bases. From germline, CDR1 is KGHSH and CDR2 LQKENI. Trimming pared 7 bases from V and 2 bases from J, leaving 17 bases between. The CDR3 runs to 15 residues. CDR3 residues: CASLPKRGPNTEAFF. The CDR3 DNA reads as TGTGCCAGCTTACCGAAAAGGGGTCCTAACACTGAAGCTTTCTTT.

The rearrangement joins TRBV7-3 to TRBJ2-7, with a weak D call TRBD1 (7 bases). With 2 bases removed from V and 1 base from J, the gap between germline ends came to 18 bases. The CDR3 has 17 amino acids. Germline CDR1 reads SGHTA; CDR2 reads FQGTGA. The DNA for the CDR3 is TGTGCCAGCAGCTTATCAGGCGGGACAGCCCTTTCCTACGAGCAGTACGTC. It codes for CASSLSGGTALSYEQYV.

J is TRBJ1-4 and V is TRBV7-9; 11 bases are a match to TRBD1. This CDR3 has 14 residues. V shed 3 bases, J shed 6 bases, and the junction held 0 bases outside the gene matches. Per the germline V gene, CDR1 is SEHNR and CDR2 is FQNEAQ (reference sequence). The CDR3 loop is CASSLGQGDEKLFF. CDR3 bases: TGTGCCAGCAGCTTGGGACAGGGGGATGAAAAACTGTTTTTT.

V gene TRBV10-3 combines with J gene TRBJ2-5, with D maybe TRBD1 (6 bases). The V gene's germline CDR1 is ENHRY and CDR2 SYGVKD. V lost 10 bases and J 5 bases, leaving 17 bases between the germline ends. This CDR3 contains 13 residues. The CDR3 reads CATYPGTTETQYF. Here the CDR3 DNA reads TGTGCCACCTACCCCGGGACAACGGAGACCCAGTACTTC.

This clonotype was counted ten times or more. The chain combines TRBV29-1 with TRBJ2-1; D may be TRBD2 (5 bases). This CDR3 is built from 11 residues. The germline V gene has CDR1 SQVTM and CDR2 ANQGSEA. Trimming cost V 5 bases and J 8 bases, with 10 bases left between them. The DNA for the CDR3 is TGCAGCGTTTTAACTAGTTATGAGCAGTTCTTC. Protein: CSVLTSYEQFF.

This clonotype was recorded at least ten times. This sequence joins TRBV3-1 and TRBJ2-3; TRBD2 is a possible D gene (5 bases). This CDR3 is built from 17 residues. V gave up 4 bases and J gave up 3 bases, with 20 bases separating them. Germline V gene lookup returns CDR1 LGHDT and CDR2 YNNKEL (reference sequence). CDR3 amino acids: CASSRGSSLAYTDTQYF. CDR3 DNA sequence: TGTGCCAGCAGCCGAGGGTCCTCGCTAGCCTATACAGATACGCAGTATTTT.

Remarks on this clonotype: The CDR3 carries no conserved terminal phenylalanine or tryptophan, so it likely arises from a read error. Because the CDR3's place on the DNA is in doubt, the DNA is left out and the CDR3 is given as listed by TCRdb. The chain uses TRBV29-1 and TRBJ2-5; the tabulated D call, TRBD2, remains unverified against the DNA. The CDR3 sequence runs 14 residues, both termini included. Germline lookup yields CDR1 SQVTM and CDR2 ANQGSEA. CDR3 loop: CSVESPSGQETQHS.

Details on this clonotype: At one end the junction does not follow the germline gene, possibly because of a read error. This chain connects TRBV9 to TRBJ1-2; D unresolved. This CDR3 spans 12 amino acids. CDR1 is SGDLS and CDR2 is YYNGEE in the germline V gene. CDR3 amino acids: CASNVDNYGYTF. DNA for the CDR3: TGTGCCAGCAACGTAGATAACTATGGCTACACCTTC.

This clonotype showed up many times. The rearrangement links TRBV7-9 to TRBJ1-4; D gene uncertain. V lost 0 bases, J lost 10 bases, and 24 bases lay in between. The CDR3 has 18 amino acids. CDR1 and CDR2 (germline): SEHNR, FQNEAQ (reference sequence). The DNA of the CDR3 is TGTGCCAGCAGCTTAGCATCAGTGGGAGGACGGAATTATGGAAAACTGTTTTTT. Protein: CASSLASVGGRNYGKLFF.

This clonotype was counted once. The chain recombines TRBV20-1 with TRBJ2-3, with 14 nucleotides matching TRBD2. The CDR3 covers 15 residues. The trim removed 3 bases at V and 4 bases at J, leaving 3 bases unmatched. Germline V CDR1 and CDR2: DFQATT, SNEGSKA (reference sequence). CDR3 in DNA: TGCAGTGCTAGGGAGACTAGCGGGGGGGCAGATACGCAGTATTTT. The encoded protein is CSARETSGGADTQYF.

The chain links TRBV6-2 or TRBV6-3 to TRBJ1-1; no clear D. Germline CDR1 MNHEY, CDR2 SVGEGT. V lost 5 bases and J lost 1, with 14 bases in between. The CDR3 loop spans 15 amino acids. This CDR3 reads CASSDQRAWNTEAFF. CDR3 bases: TGTGCCAGCAGTGACCAAAGGGCCTGGAACACTGAAGCTTTCTTT.